This T cell receptor (beta chain) was profiled in a study of cytomegalovirus exposure and HLA in healthy donors. Whole-study results and caveats: Within an earlier analysis, most TCR beta V segments proved productive either about 90% or about 30% of the time.

When sampled, the donors appeared nominally healthy, though they likely had unrecorded immune exposures. In regard to this clone: The antigen remains undetermined.

V was trimmed by 7 bases and J by 4 bases, leaving 14 bases between them. CDR1 and CDR2 from the germline V gene are MNHNS and SASEGT. This CDR3 is built from 14 residues. It was with 60 Vbeta and 13 Jbeta primers that the PCR ran. The repertoire was sequenced with immunoSEQ multiplex PCR; TCRdb's copy has only in-frame clones and lacks some. Here the sample spans 120,000 to 150,000 clones, over 80% being singletons. The sample comprised PBMCs. The chain is built from TRBV6-1 and TRBJ2-1, with D possibly matching TRBD2 (5 bases). The source is a female donor in good health and CMV-seronegative. In DNA, the CDR3 is TGTGCCAGCACCGTTGCGGGCGGATACAATGAGCAGTTCTTC. Its protein product is CASTVAGGYNEQFF.